These 19 T cell receptor beta chains share one sample of origin, sequenced in a study of T cell repertoires in aging, cancer and after chemotherapy (dated by TCRdb to 2018 to 2020). TCR beta rearrangements were amplified from genomic DNA extracted from peripheral blood rather than from sorted cells or RNA. Instrument on record: Illumina MiSeq. Rearranged TRB sequences spanning V, D and J segments were amplified by multiplex touch-down PCR using a mixed TRB-A/B primer pool. TCRdb reprocessing: public reads trimmed at Q25 with fastp, clones called with MiXCR, in-frame beta chains kept. Duplicate CDR3 protein sequences are folded into a single record with the most common DNA and genes. The sample includes approximately 2,100 distinct CDR3 sequences, with about 29% observed a single time. Roughly a tenth of the sample comes from the top ten. Sequenced input: blood. The receptors derive from a human donor with a solid tumor.

This clonotype was seen more than once but under ten times. The gene calls are TRBV5-6 and TRBJ2-1; 13 nucleotides align to TRBD2. The ends lost 1 base at V and 6 bases at J; junction bases unmatched: 1. Germline assignment: CDR1 SGHDT and CDR2 YYEEEE. CDR3 size: 15 residues. The CDR3 region is CASSLRLAGGNEQFF. CDR3 bases: TGTGCCAGCAGCTTGCGACTAGCGGGAGGCAATGAGCAGTTCTTC.

This clonotype was found a few times. The chain carries TRBV4-2 and TRBJ2-2; 7 bases are shared with TRBD1. The CDR3 length is 16 residues. From germline, CDR1 is LGHNA and CDR2 YNFKEQ. Trimming removed 1 base from V and 1 base from J; junction bases left unmatched: 3. The CDR3 coding sequence is TGTGCCAGCAGCCAAGGATGGGACAGGAACACCGGGGAGCTGTTTTTT. Amino acid sequence: CASSQGWDRNTGELFF.

V and J are TRBV20-1 and TRBJ2-1; D possibly matches TRBD1 or TRBD2 (5 bases each). The CDR3 contains 11 residues. The V gene's germline CDR1 is DFQATT and CDR2 SNEGSKA (reference sequence). Trimming removed 5 bases from V and 9 bases from J, with 11 bases in between. For the CDR3, the DNA is TGCAGTGCTCCCCTAGGGACTGAGCAGTTCTTC. Its protein product is CSAPLGTEQFF.

The chain has TRBV19 and TRBJ2-3; the D is unclear. Trimming shortened V by 6 bases and J by 4 bases, and 14 bases separated the two germline ends. This CDR3 spans 14 amino acids. Per germline, CDR1 LNHDA and CDR2 SQIVND (reference sequence). CDR3 amino acids: CASSLQVFADTQYF. The CDR3 DNA is TGTGCCAGTAGCCTCCAGGTTTTCGCAGATACGCAGTATTTT. Full variable domain (rest looked up from reference TRBV19 and TRBJ2-3): DGGITQSPKYLFRKEGQNVTLSCEQNLNHDAMYWYRQDPGQGLRLIYYSQIVNDFQKGDIAEGYSVSREKKESFPLTVTSAQKNPTAFYLCASSLQVFADTQYFGPGTRLTVL.

The chain links TRBV27 to TRBJ1-3; D unclear. The germline V gene has CDR1 MNHEY and CDR2 SMNVEV (reference sequence). V shed 2 bases and J shed 2 bases, with 7 bases lying between them. The CDR3 is made up of 14 amino acids. The CDR3 is CASSLSQTGNTIYF. In DNA, the CDR3 is TGTGCCAGCAGTTTAAGCCAGACTGGAAACACCATATATTTT.

Only a few counts were recorded for this clonotype. The genes are TRBV7-2 and TRBJ2-1; TRBD2 agrees at 8 bases. The CDR3 has 15 residues. The germline V gene encodes CDR1 SGHTA and CDR2 FQGNSA. Germline trimming cut 6 bases from V and 4 bases from J; bases unmatched to any gene: 8. CDR3 coding DNA: TGTGCCAGCAGTTCGGGACTAGGAATTTACAATGAGCAGTTCTTC. It translates to CASSSGLGIYNEQFF. Drawing the rest from reference TRBV7-2 and TRBJ2-1, the complete variable domain is GAGVSQSPSNKVTEKGKDVELRCDPISGHTALYWYRQSLGQGLEFLIYFQGNSAPDKSGLPSDRFSAERTGGSVSTLTIQRTQQEDSAVYLCASSSGLGIYNEQFFGPGTRLTVL.

The chain employs TRBV6-1 and TRBJ1-3; no definite D call. The CDR3 totals 13 residues. Looked up from germline, CDR1 is MNHNS and CDR2 is SASEGT. Trimming took 7 bases from V and 4 from J, leaving 11 bases between them. DNA for the CDR3: TGTGCCAGCACGACGATGAGGGGAAACACCATATATTTT. It is translated as CASTTMRGNTIYF.

This clonotype was seen more than once but under ten times. V is TRBV27 and J is TRBJ2-1; D is unresolved. V was clipped by 6 bases and J by 3 bases, with 12 bases between them. Germline CDR1 reads MNHEY; CDR2 reads SMNVEV (reference sequence). The CDR3 length is 14 residues. The CDR3 nucleotides read TGTGCCAGCAGAAAAGAATTAAACTACAATGAGCAGTTCTTC. Translation gives CASRKELNYNEQFF.

This chain joins TRBV6-5 and TRBJ2-3; 9 nucleotides line up with TRBD2. This CDR3 contains 15 residues. The V gene's germline CDR1 is MNHEY and CDR2 SVGAGI. V lost 4 bases to trimming and J lost 1 base; unmatched junction nucleotides: 3. CDR3 in DNA: TGTGCCAGCAGTTTAGCGGGAGTCGGCACAGATACGCAGTATTTT. Residues: CASSLAGVGTDTQYF.

Relative to its sample, this clonotype is large. This chain connects TRBV30 to TRBJ1-2; possible D gene TRBD1, 6 bases. Between the trimmed V and J ends, which lost 4 bases and 7 bases, there was a span of 13 bases. Germline CDR1 reads GTSNPN; CDR2 reads SVGIG (reference sequence). This CDR3 is 12 amino acids long. The CDR3 sequence is CAWTSQGSGYTF. CDR3 nucleotide sequence: TGTGCCTGGACATCACAGGGCTCTGGCTACACCTTC.

V is TRBV5-1 and J is TRBJ1-3; 7 nucleotides align to TRBD1. CDR3 size: 16 residues. V lost 2 bases, J lost 5 bases, and 10 bases stayed unmatched. The germline CDR1 and CDR2 sequences are SGHRS and YFSETQ. CDR3 sequence (DNA): TGCGCCAGCAGCTTAGTTAAGGGGGCGGTAAGAAACACCATATATTTT. As protein: CASSLVKGAVRNTIYF.

This clonotype is large. The chain recombines TRBV19 with TRBJ2-1; 10 bases are a match to TRBD2. The CDR3 sequence is 14 residues long. In germline, CDR1 is LNHDA, CDR2 SQIVND (reference sequence). J lost 6 bases, V lost 6 bases, and 5 bases had no gene match. The DNA of the CDR3 is TGTGCCAGTAGAAGCGGGGGGGCTGTCAATGAGCAGTTCTTC. This codes for CASRSGGAVNEQFF.

This clonotype is deemed large (0.1 to 1%). The genes are TRBV6-6 and TRBJ2-5; either TRBD1 or TRBD2 may fit D (5 bases each). The CDR3 consists of 13 residues. CDR1 is MNHNY and CDR2 is SVGAGI in the germline V gene (reference sequence). The V gene lost 2 bases and the J gene lost 5 bases, with 9 bases spanning the gap. CDR3: CASSYEGRETQYF. DNA for the CDR3: TGTGCCAGCAGTTACGAGGGGCGGGAGACCCAGTACTTC.

The table lists this clonotype with a few counts. This rearrangement joins TRBV6-2 or TRBV6-3 to TRBJ1-3; TRBD1 aligns across 9 bases. J was trimmed by 2 bases and V by 2 bases; bases with no gene match: 4. The CDR3 contains 16 residues. From germline, CDR1 is MNHEY and CDR2 SVGEGT. The CDR3 reads CASSYVQGATGNTIYF. CDR3 DNA: TGTGCCAGCAGTTACGTACAGGGGGCAACTGGAAACACCATATATTTT.

The chain uses TRBV11-2 and TRBJ2-7, with 7 bases aligning to TRBD2. CDR1 is SGHAT and CDR2 is FQNNGV in the germline V gene. V dropped 5 bases and J dropped 4; count of bases not matched to a gene: 11. This CDR3 region has 15 residues. CDR3 in amino acids: CASSPGGGATYEQYF. Here the CDR3 DNA reads TGTGCCAGCAGCCCCGGGGGAGGGGCCACTTACGAGCAGTACTTC.

In regard to this clonotype: A clone one base away is much larger, so this may be a read error. The chain uses TRBV7-6 and TRBJ2-5; perhaps TRBD1 as D (7 bases). Germline assignment: CDR1 SGHVS and CDR2 FNYEAQ. The CDR3 consists of 16 residues. The CDR3 region has the DNA TGTGCCAGCAGCTTAGAGGTGACTAGGGGGCAAGAGACCAAGTACTTC. Its translation is CASSLEVTRGQETKYF.

This sequence joins TRBV19 and TRBJ2-2; a weak D match, TRBD2 (5 bases). Trimming stripped 6 bases from V and 0 bases from J, with 11 bases between. There are 15 residues in the CDR3. The V gene's germline CDR1 is LNHDA and CDR2 SQIVND (reference sequence). The chain's CDR3 is CASRPTAANTGELFF. CDR3 bases: TGTGCCAGTAGACCAACAGCGGCGAACACCGGGGAGCTGTTTTTT.

The V gene is TRBV6-2 or TRBV6-3, the J gene TRBJ1-1; unclear D gene. Looked up from germline, CDR1 is MNHEY and CDR2 is SVGEGT. The CDR3 loop spans 18 amino acids. V lost 3 bases to trimming and J lost 2 bases, with 22 bases between them. The CDR3 DNA is TGTGCCAGCAGTTATGTCAGCGAACCACACGCGGGAAACACTGAAGCTTTCTTT. Translation gives CASSYVSEPHAGNTEAFF.

V usage is TRBV20-1 and J usage is TRBJ2-5; 7 positions agree with TRBD1. Trimming at V came to 8 bases and at J to 4 bases, leaving 7 bases not matched to a gene. The germline V gene has CDR1 DFQATT and CDR2 SNEGSKA (reference sequence). This CDR3 comprises 12 residues. The CDR3 spells CSSQGRSETQYF. CDR3 sequence (DNA): TGCAGTTCACAGGGGAGATCAGAGACCCAGTACTTC.